The T cell receptor beta chain under discussion was sequenced for a study of CD8+CD57+ T cells in acquired aplastic anemia. The overall study: DNA from sorted CD4+ and CD8+ cells averaged roughly 3.4 ug.

This CDR3 has 16 residues. Per the germline V gene, CDR1 is SGDLS and CDR2 is YYNGEE. With 0 bases removed from V and 1 base from J, the gap between germline ends came to 13 bases. Genomic DNA acted as the template from which TCR beta VDJ combination and CDR3 sequence profiling were carried out. TCRdb reprocessed the reads via MiXCR and lists one record per CDR3 protein. The sample holds approximately 190,000 distinct CDR3 sequences, 55% to 70% seen once. This clonotype was observed a single time. Antigen unknown. Study-wide results and limits: Patients were compared with controls for CD8+ Simpson's diversity, and no significant difference emerged. Patients and controls shared 25 to 30 CD8+ CDR3 sequences.

This TCR derives from a human donor with severe aplastic anemia or a healthy control (not recorded which). This sequence joins TRBV9 and TRBJ1-1; D perhaps matches TRBD1 (6 bases). The specimen sequenced was sorted CD4+, CD8+, or CD8+CD57+ T cells (not recorded which) from PBMCs. This chain's CDR3 is CASSVGGGTANTEAFF. The DNA for the CDR3 is TGTGCCAGCAGCGTAGGAGGGGGTACGGCGAACACTGAAGCTTTCTTT.